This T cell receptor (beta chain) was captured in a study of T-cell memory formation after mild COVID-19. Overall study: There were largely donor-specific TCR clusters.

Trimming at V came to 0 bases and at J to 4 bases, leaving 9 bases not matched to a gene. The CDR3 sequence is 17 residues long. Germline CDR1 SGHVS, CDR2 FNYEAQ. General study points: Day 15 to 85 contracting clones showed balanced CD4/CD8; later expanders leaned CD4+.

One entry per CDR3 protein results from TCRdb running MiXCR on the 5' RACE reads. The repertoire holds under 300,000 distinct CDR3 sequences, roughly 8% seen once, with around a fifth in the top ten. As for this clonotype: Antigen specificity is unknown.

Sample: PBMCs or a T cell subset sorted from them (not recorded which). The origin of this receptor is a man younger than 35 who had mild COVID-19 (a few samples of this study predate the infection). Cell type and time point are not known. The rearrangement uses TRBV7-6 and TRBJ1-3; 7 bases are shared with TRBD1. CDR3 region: CASSLAPTGEVGNTIYF. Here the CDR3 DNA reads TGTGCCAGCAGCTTAGCCCCTACAGGGGAAGTCGGAAACACCATATATTTT.